The 4 T cell receptor beta chains given below trace back to one sample, sequenced in a study of control samples from healthy donors and cancer patients. This table comes from immunoSEQ multiplex PCR, and its TCRdb copy is limited to in-frame clones, with some not included. Of about 75,000 clones in the sample, around four fifths were seen once. Input material: blood. The origin of the receptors is a man aged 50-59 years in good health.

The chain couples TRBV11-2 to TRBJ2-3; 11 bases map to TRBD2. The CDR3 length is 16 residues. Germline CDR1 SGHAT, CDR2 FQNNGV. Unmatched junction bases numbered 9, after V lost 5 bases and J lost 5 bases. CDR3 region: CASSRFSGRALDTQYF. As DNA, the CDR3 is TGTGCCAGCAGCAGATTTAGCGGGAGGGCCCTAGATACGCAGTATTTT.

In regard to this clone: The junction departs from the called germline gene at one end, perhaps through a read error. The chain is built from TRBV12-3 or TRBV12-4 and TRBJ1-2, with a tentative D call TRBD1 (6 bases). This CDR3 spans 11 amino acids. The CDR3 DNA sequence: TGTGCCAGCAGTATAGCCGGGACACACACCTTC. Translating gives CASSIAGTHTF.

This clone was counted between two and nine times. The chain combines TRBV15 with TRBJ2-7; 14 nucleotides match TRBD2. Unmatched junction bases numbered 4, after V lost 4 bases and J lost 5 bases. This CDR3 region has 15 residues. Germline V gives CDR1 LNHNV, CDR2 YYDKDF (reference sequence). In nucleotides, the CDR3 is TGTGCCACCAGCATAGGACTAGCGGGAGGCCACGAGCAGTACTTC. This translates into CATSIGLAGGHEQYF.

The V call is TRBV19, the J call TRBJ2-2, with a tentative D call TRBD2 (7 bases). V lost 3 bases, J lost 5 bases, and 13 bases lay in between. Germline V gene data show CDR1 as LNHDA and CDR2 as SQIVND (reference sequence). The CDR3 covers 15 residues. CDR3 amino acids: CASSMGRGGTGELFF. CDR3 bases: TGTGCCAGTAGTATGGGAAGGGGGGGTACCGGGGAGCTGTTTTTT.